One and the same sample provided the 23 T cell receptor beta chains below, sequenced in a study of T cell changes during pregnancy in multiple sclerosis. Only in-frame clones appear in the TCRdb table, and some are missing; sequencing was by immunoSEQ multiplex PCR. This table holds fewer than 100,000 clones, around 93% found once. Specimen: peripheral blood, collected after pregnancy. These receptors were taken from a female donor in good health, enrolled as a control in a pregnancy study.

The sample holds a few counts of this clone. The chain couples TRBV9 to TRBJ2-1; 7 nucleotides align to TRBD2. V gave up 4 bases and J gave up 2 bases; unmatched junction bases: 12. From germline, CDR1 is SGDLS and CDR2 YYNGEE. The CDR3 contains 17 residues. The CDR3 DNA sequence: TGTGCCAGCAGCCTAAACTCCGGACTAGGAACCTACAATGAGCAGTTCTTC. As protein: CASSLNSGLGTYNEQFF.

The chain has TRBV10-2 and TRBJ2-1; 7 bases are a match to TRBD2. The CDR3 runs 12 residues. Looked up from germline, CDR1 is WSHSY and CDR2 is SAAADI. The ends lost 6 bases at V and 4 bases at J; junction bases unmatched: 0. The CDR3 region is CASRGGYNEQFF. The CDR3 nucleotides read TGCGCCAGCAGGGGGGGGTACAATGAGCAGTTCTTC.

The chain carries TRBV18 and TRBJ1-1, with D tentatively TRBD1 (5 bases). V was shortened by 6 bases and J by 1 base, with 12 bases between the two germline ends. CDR3 length: 14 residues. The V gene's germline CDR1 is KGHSH and CDR2 LQKENI. The CDR3 nucleotides read TGTGCCAGCTCCCCGTTTGGGGCGAACACTGAAGCTTTCTTT. The encoded protein is CASSPFGANTEAFF.

Written as DNA, the CDR3 is TGTGCCAGCCACCCGGACTCAAAATACGGAGATACGCAGTATTTT. This gives the protein CASHPDSKYGDTQYF. This chain links TRBV28 with TRBJ2-3; weak D call: TRBD2 (5 bases). This CDR3 region has 15 residues. The germline V gene encodes CDR1 MDHEN and CDR2 SYDVKM. Trimming took 8 bases from V and 5 from J, leaving 20 bases between them.

V usage is TRBV6-5 and J usage is TRBJ2-1, with a possible D match to TRBD2 (6 bases). The CDR3 covers 15 residues. Trimming cost V 2 bases and J 2 bases, with 10 bases left between them. From germline, CDR1 is MNHEY and CDR2 SVGAGI. The CDR3 coding sequence is TGTGCCAGCAGTTACGGCGGGACCCCCTACAATGAGCAGTTCTTC. It is translated as CASSYGGTPYNEQFF.

This sequence joins TRBV27 and TRBJ1-2, with TRBD1 matching over 8 bases. This CDR3 is built from 14 residues. The V segment lost 5 bases and the J segment 8 bases; nucleotides outside the gene matches: 10. Germline CDR1 and CDR2: MNHEY and SMNVEV (reference sequence). In DNA form, the CDR3 reads TGTGCCAGCAGTCGACAGGGGAGTATTAAGGGCTACACCTTC. Translating gives CASSRQGSIKGYTF.

V and J are TRBV7-8 and TRBJ2-1; the D is unclear. This CDR3 has 16 amino acids. Trimming took off 5 bases at V and 4 bases at J, with 18 bases between the two ends. The germline V gene encodes CDR1 SGHVS and CDR2 FQNEAQ. DNA for the CDR3: TGTGCCAGCAGCGCCCCCCCCCGCACAGCATACAATGAGCAGTTCTTC. Its protein is CASSAPPRTAYNEQFF.

This sequence joins TRBV7-9 and TRBJ2-7, with TRBD2 matching 13 bases. The length of the CDR3 is 15 residues. Germline V gene sequence: CDR1 SEHNR, CDR2 FQNEAQ (reference sequence). J lost 12 bases, V lost 3 bases, and 11 bases had no gene match. The DNA for the CDR3 is TGTGCCAGCAGCTTGACTGGACTAGCGGGGGCCACCCTGTACTTC. It specifies CASSLTGLAGATLYF.

The V call is TRBV10-2, the J call TRBJ2-1; no firm D call. Trimming left V 8 bases short and J 5 bases short, with 13 bases between. The length of the CDR3 is 13 residues. CDR1 is WSHSY, CDR2 SAAADI, per germline. CDR3 in amino acids: CASGQIRNNEQFF. The DNA for the CDR3 is TGCGCCAGCGGTCAGATAAGAAACAATGAGCAGTTCTTC.

This chain uses TRBV11-2 with TRBJ2-1, with a weak D call TRBD2 (7 bases). Trimming took off 5 bases at V and 2 bases at J, with 19 bases between the two ends. The CDR3 extends over 17 amino acids. Germline CDR1 SGHAT, CDR2 FQNNGV. This CDR3 is CASSAVGGGGAYNEQFF. As DNA, the CDR3 is TGTGCCAGCAGCGCAGTGGGGGGGGGCGGTGCCTACAATGAGCAGTTCTTC.

This chain joins TRBV27 and TRBJ2-3; tentative D call: TRBD2 (7 bases). Germline V gene lookup returns CDR1 MNHEY and CDR2 SMNVEV (reference sequence). Between the trimmed V and J ends, which lost 2 bases and 4 bases, there was a span of 10 bases. CDR3 length equals 14 residues. CDR3 residues: CASSLGGAADTQYF. The CDR3 bases are TGTGCCAGCAGTTTAGGGGGGGCCGCAGATACGCAGTATTTT.

The rearrangement uses TRBV18 and TRBJ1-1; D call uncertain. Trimming cost V 6 bases and J 5 bases, with 19 bases left between them. The CDR3 sequence is 15 residues long. Germline CDR1 and CDR2: KGHSH and LQKENI. This CDR3 is CASSWTGPPGTEAFF. The CDR3 region has the DNA TGTGCCAGCTCGTGGACTGGACCACCGGGGACTGAAGCTTTCTTT.

This clone occurred once. The chain combines TRBV7-2 with TRBJ2-1; possible D gene TRBD1, 6 bases. V dropped 3 bases and J dropped 3 bases, with 15 bases sitting between them. This CDR3 is 16 amino acids long. Germline lookup yields CDR1 SGHTA and CDR2 FQGNSA. CDR3 nucleotide sequence: TGTGCCAGCAGCTTGCGTTTACAGGGTGACTACAATGAGCAGTTCTTC. This translates into CASSLRLQGDYNEQFF. Based on the CDR3 plus reference TRBV7-2 and TRBJ2-1, the full variable domain is GAGVSQSPSNKVTEKGKDVELRCDPISGHTALYWYRQSLGQGLEFLIYFQGNSAPDKSGLPSDRFSAERTGGSVSTLTIQRTQQEDSAVYLCASSLRLQGDYNEQFFGPGTRLTVL.

This clone was seen just once. The chain employs TRBV4-2 and TRBJ2-7; TRBD2 agrees at 8 bases. The J segment lost 4 bases and the V segment lost 5 bases, leaving 4 bases of the junction unmatched. Looked up from germline, CDR1 is LGHNA and CDR2 is YNFKEQ. The CDR3 totals 13 residues. CDR3 DNA: TGTGCCAGCAGCGGGACTAGTAAGTACGAGCAGTACTTC. The encoded protein is CASSGTSKYEQYF.

CDR3 residues: CSVDAGGDDFF. DNA for the CDR3: TGCAGCGTTGATGCGGGGGGCGATGACTTCTTC. The V gene is TRBV29-1, the J gene TRBJ2-1, with 8 bases lining up with TRBD2. V shed 3 bases, J shed 16 bases, and the junction held 8 bases outside the gene matches. Germline CDR1 reads SQVTM; CDR2 reads ANQGSEA. CDR3 size: 11 residues.

The gene calls are TRBV4-2 and TRBJ2-1; D is unclear. Trimming took 1 base from V and 5 from J, leaving 9 bases between them. The CDR3 contains 14 residues. Germline V CDR1 and CDR2: LGHNA, YNFKEQ. The CDR3 sequence is CASSQVARNNEQFF. In DNA form, the CDR3 reads TGTGCCAGCAGCCAAGTCGCCAGAAACAATGAGCAGTTCTTC.

The J gene is TRBJ1-2, the V gene TRBV29-1, with 9 bases aligning to TRBD1. The ends lost 5 bases at V and 2 bases at J; junction bases unmatched: 6. CDR1 is SQVTM, CDR2 ANQGSEA, per germline. The length of the CDR3 is 14 residues. This CDR3 is CSVTLQGANYGYTF. The CDR3 DNA reads as TGCAGCGTTACTTTACAGGGGGCCAACTATGGCTACACCTTC.

A single count supports this clone. The gene calls are TRBV21-1 and TRBJ2-7; the table names TRBD1, a call not compared with the DNA. TRBV21-1 is reported as a pseudogene. The CDR3 covers 12 residues. Written as DNA, the CDR3 is TGTATTCGCAGGGGGAATACCTACGAGCAGTACTTC. It translates to CIRRGNTYEQYF.

This clone was seen a few times. The J gene is TRBJ2-5, the V gene TRBV19, with D perhaps TRBD1 (7 bases). The germline V and J ends were trimmed by 6 bases and 1 base, with 15 bases remaining between them. CDR1 is LNHDA, CDR2 SQIVND, per germline (reference sequence). The CDR3 loop spans 15 amino acids. For the CDR3, the DNA is TGTGCCAGTAGGCGTACCAGGGGGGCCCAAGAGACCCAGTACTTC. Translated: CASRRTRGAQETQYF.

The rearrangement links TRBV27 to TRBJ2-1, with D hard to call. This CDR3 contains 14 residues. Germline V lookup: CDR1 MNHEY, CDR2 SMNVEV (reference sequence). V was trimmed by 2 bases and J by 8 bases, leaving 13 bases between them. This CDR3 reads CASSLRVGGDEQFF. DNA for the CDR3: TGTGCCAGCAGTTTACGGGTAGGTGGTGATGAGCAGTTCTTC.

The V gene is TRBV4-1, the J gene TRBJ2-7; 9 nucleotides match TRBD1. Germline CDR1 reads MGHRA; CDR2 reads YSYEKL. The ends lost 3 bases at V and 1 base at J; junction bases unmatched: 1. This CDR3 region has 14 residues. The CDR3 is CASSQTGGSYEQYF. CDR3 in DNA: TGCGCCAGCAGCCAGACAGGGGGATCCTACGAGCAGTACTTC.

This clone was counted once. As DNA, the CDR3 is TGCGCCAGCAGCACGACTAGCGGGGGGCGGAACACCGGGGAGCTGTTTTTT. Translated: CASSTTSGGRNTGELFF. The chain joins TRBV5-1 to TRBJ2-2; 13 bases are shared with TRBD2. After removal of 4 bases from V and 1 base from J, the junction contained 4 bases not matched to a gene. This CDR3 has 17 amino acids. The germline CDR1 and CDR2 sequences are SGHRS and YFSETQ. Drawing the rest from reference TRBV5-1 and TRBJ2-2, the complete variable domain is KAGVTQTPRYLIKTRGQQVTLSCSPISGHRSVSWYQQTPGQGLQFLFEYFSETQRNKGNFPGRFSGRQFSNSRSEMNVSTLELGDSALYLCASSTTSGGRNTGELFFGEGSRLTVL.

The chain uses TRBV27 and TRBJ2-5; possibly TRBD1 for D (6 bases). Germline loops: CDR1 MNHEY, CDR2 SMNVEV (reference sequence). The CDR3 is made up of 14 amino acids. V was clipped by 0 bases and J by 1 base, with 6 bases between them. Written as DNA, the CDR3 is TGTGCCAGCAGTTTATCGGACAGCCAAGAGACCCAGTACTTC. This encodes CASSLSDSQETQYF.